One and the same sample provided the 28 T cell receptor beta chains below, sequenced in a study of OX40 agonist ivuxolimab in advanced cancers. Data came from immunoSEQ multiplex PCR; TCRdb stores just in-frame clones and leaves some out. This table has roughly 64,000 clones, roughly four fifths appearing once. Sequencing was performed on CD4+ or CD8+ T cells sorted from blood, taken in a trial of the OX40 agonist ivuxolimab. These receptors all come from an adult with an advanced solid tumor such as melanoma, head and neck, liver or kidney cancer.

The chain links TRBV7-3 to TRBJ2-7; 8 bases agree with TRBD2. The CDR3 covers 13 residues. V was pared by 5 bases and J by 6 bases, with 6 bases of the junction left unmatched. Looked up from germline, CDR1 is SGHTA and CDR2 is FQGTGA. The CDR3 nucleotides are TGTGCCAGCAGCCCGACTAGCGCCCGCGAGCAGTACTTC. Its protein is CASSPTSAREQYF.

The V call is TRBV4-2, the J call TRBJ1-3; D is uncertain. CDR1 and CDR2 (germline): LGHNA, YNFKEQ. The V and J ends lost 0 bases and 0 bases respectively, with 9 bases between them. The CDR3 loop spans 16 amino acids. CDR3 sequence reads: CASSQEGYGSGNTIYF. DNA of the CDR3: TGTGCCAGCAGCCAAGAGGGGTATGGCTCTGGAAACACCATATATTTT.

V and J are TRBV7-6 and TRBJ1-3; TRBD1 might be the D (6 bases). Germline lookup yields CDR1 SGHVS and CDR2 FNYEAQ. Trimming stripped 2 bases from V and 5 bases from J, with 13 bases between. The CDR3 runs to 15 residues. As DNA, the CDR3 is TGTGCCAGCAGCTTAAATTCGGGACAAAGAAACACCATATATTTT. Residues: CASSLNSGQRNTIYF.

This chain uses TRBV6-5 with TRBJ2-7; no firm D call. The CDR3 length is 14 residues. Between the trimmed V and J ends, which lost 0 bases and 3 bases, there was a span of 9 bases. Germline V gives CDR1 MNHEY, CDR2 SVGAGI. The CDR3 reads CASSYSITGYEQYF. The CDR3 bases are TGTGCCAGCAGTTACTCGATTACCGGCTACGAGCAGTACTTC.

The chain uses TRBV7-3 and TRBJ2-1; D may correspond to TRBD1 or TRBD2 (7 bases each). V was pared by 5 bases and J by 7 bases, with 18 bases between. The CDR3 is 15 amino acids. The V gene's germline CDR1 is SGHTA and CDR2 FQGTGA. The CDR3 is CASSPLGRGLNEQFF. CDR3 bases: TGTGCCAGCAGCCCACTGGGGAGGGGGCTGAATGAGCAGTTCTTC.

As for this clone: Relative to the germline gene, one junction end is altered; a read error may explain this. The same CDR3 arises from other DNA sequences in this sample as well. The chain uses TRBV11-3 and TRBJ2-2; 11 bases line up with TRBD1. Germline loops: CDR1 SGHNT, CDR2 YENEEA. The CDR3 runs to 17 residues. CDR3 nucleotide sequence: TGCGCCAGCAGCTTAAGGGACAGGGGGTTTGCCACCGGGGAGCTGTTTTTT. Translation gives CASSLRDRGFATGELFF. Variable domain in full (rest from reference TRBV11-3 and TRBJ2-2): EAGVVQSPRYKIIEKKQPVAFWCNPISGHNTLYWYLQNLGQGPELLIRYENEEAVDDSQLPKDRFSAERLKGVDSTLKIQPAELGDSAVYLCASSLRDRGFATGELFFGEGSRLTVL.

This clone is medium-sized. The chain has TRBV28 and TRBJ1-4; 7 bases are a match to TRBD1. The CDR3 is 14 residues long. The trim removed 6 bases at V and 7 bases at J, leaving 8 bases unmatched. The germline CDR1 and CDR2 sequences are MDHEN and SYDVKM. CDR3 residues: CASSRGQDREKLFF. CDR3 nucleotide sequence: TGTGCCAGCAGCAGAGGACAGGACCGTGAAAAACTGTTTTTT.

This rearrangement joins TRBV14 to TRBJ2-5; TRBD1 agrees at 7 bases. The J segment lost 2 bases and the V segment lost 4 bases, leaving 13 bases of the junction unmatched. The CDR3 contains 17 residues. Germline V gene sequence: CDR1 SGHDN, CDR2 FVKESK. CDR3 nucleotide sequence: TGTGCCAGCAGCCGGACGCAAAAGACCAGGGGGCAAGAGACCCAGTACTTC. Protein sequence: CASSRTQKTRGQETQYF.

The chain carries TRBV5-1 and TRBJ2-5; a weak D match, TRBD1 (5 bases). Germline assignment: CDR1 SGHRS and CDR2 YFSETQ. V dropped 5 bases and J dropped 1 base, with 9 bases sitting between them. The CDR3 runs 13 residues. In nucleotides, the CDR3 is TGCGCCAGCAGGGACAACACCCAAGAGACCCAGTACTTC. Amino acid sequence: CASRDNTQETQYF.

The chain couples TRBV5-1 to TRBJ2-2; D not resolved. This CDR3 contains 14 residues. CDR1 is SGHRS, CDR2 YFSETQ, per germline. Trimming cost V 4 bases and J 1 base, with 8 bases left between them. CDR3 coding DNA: TGCGCCAGCAGCCCGAGACAGAACACCGGGGAGCTGTTTTTT. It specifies CASSPRQNTGELFF.

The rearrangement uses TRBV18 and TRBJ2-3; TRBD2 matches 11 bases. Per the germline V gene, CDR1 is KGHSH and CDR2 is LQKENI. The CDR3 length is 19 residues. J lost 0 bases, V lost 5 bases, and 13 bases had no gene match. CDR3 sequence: CASSSDGSSGGSSTDTQYF. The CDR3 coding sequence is TGTGCCAGCTCAAGCGATGGGTCTAGCGGGGGGTCCAGCACAGATACGCAGTATTTT.

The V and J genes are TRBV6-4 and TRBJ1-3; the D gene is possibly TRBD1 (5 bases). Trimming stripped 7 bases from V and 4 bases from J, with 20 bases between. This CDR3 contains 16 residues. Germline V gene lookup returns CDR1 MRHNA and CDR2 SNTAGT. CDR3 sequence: CASTDSGGAGGNTIYF. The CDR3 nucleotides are TGTGCCAGCACTGATTCTGGGGGAGCGGGAGGAAACACCATATATTTT.

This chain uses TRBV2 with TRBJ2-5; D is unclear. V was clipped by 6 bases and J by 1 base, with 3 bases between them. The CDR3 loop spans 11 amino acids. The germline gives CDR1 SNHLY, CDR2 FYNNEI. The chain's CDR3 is CASSPQETQYF. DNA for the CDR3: TGTGCCAGCAGCCCCCAAGAGACCCAGTACTTC.

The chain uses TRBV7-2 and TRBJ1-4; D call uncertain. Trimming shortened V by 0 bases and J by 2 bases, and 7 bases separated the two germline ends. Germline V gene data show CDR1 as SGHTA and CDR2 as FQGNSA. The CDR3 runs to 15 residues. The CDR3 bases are TGTGCCAGCAGCTTAGCGGGCACCACTAATGAAAAACTGTTTTTT. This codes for CASSLAGTTNEKLFF.

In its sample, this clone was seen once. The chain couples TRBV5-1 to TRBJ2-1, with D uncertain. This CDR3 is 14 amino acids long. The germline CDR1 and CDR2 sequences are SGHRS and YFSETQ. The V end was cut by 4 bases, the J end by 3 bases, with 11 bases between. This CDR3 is CASSPGSNYNEQFF. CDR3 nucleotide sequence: TGCGCCAGCAGCCCCGGGTCTAACTACAATGAGCAGTTCTTC.

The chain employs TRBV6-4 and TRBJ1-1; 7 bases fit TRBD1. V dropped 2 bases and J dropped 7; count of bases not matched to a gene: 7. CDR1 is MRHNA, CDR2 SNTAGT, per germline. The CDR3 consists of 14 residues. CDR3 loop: CASSDTDRAGEAFF. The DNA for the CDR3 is TGTGCCAGCAGTGACACTGACAGGGCTGGTGAAGCTTTCTTT.

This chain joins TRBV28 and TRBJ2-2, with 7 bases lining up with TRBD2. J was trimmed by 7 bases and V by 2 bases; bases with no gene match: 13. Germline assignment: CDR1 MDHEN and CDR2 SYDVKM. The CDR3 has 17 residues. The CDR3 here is CASSLTRLARYGGELFF. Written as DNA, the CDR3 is TGTGCCAGCAGTTTAACCCGACTAGCTCGGTATGGCGGGGAGCTGTTTTTT.

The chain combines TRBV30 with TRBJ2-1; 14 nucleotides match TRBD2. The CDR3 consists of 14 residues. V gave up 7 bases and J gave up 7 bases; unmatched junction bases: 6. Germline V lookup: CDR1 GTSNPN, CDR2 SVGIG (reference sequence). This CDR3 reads CASWTSGRINEQFF. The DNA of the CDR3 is TGTGCCTCGTGGACTAGCGGGAGGATTAATGAGCAGTTCTTC.

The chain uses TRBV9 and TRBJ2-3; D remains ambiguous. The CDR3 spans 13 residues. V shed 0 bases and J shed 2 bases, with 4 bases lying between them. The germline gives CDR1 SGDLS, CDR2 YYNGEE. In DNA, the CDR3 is TGTGCCAGCAGCGTAGAGGTCACAGATACGCAGTATTTT. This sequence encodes CASSVEVTDTQYF.

DNA of the CDR3: TGTGCCAGCAGCTCCGGACCTTACGAGCAGTACTTC. Amino acid sequence: CASSSGPYEQYF. V gene TRBV9 combines with J gene TRBJ2-7; unclear D gene. Germline V gene lookup returns CDR1 SGDLS and CDR2 YYNGEE. V was cut by 4 bases and J by 4 bases, with 9 bases left in between. CDR3 size: 12 residues.

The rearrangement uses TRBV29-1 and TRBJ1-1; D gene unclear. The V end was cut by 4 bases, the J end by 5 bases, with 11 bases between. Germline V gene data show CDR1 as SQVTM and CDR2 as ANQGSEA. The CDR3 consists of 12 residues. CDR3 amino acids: CSVAYLGTEAFF. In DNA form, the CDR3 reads TGCAGCGTTGCCTACTTGGGAACTGAAGCTTTCTTT.

The CDR3 sequence is CASGLVLYKGLYTEAFF. The CDR3 bases are TGTGCTAGTGGTTTGGTACTCTATAAGGGTTTGTACACTGAAGCTTTCTTT. This chain joins TRBV12-5 and TRBJ1-1; no clear D gene. The CDR3 sequence is 17 residues long. Per the germline V gene, CDR1 is LGHNT and CDR2 is FRNRAP. Deletions cut 0 bases from V and 3 bases from J, with 17 bases between.

The CDR3: CASGTSTDTQYF. CDR3 nucleotide sequence: TGTGCCAGCGGAACTAGCACAGATACGCAGTATTTT. J is TRBJ2-3 and V is TRBV2; unclear D gene. This CDR3 is 12 amino acids long. V dropped 8 bases and J dropped 0 bases, with 6 bases sitting between them. Germline CDR1 and CDR2: SNHLY and FYNNEI.

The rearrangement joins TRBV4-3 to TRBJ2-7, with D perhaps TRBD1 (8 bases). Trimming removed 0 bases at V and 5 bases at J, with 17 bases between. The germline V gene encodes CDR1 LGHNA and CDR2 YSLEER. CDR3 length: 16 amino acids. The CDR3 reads CASSQDRTTGGDEQYF. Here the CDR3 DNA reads TGCGCCAGCAGCCAAGATAGGACAACAGGGGGGGACGAGCAGTACTTC.

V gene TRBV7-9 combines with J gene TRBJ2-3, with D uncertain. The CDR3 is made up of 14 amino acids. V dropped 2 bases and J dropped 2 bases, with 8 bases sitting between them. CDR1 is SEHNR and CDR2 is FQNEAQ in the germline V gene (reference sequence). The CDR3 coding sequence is TGTGCCAGCAGCTTAAGGTATACCACAGATACGCAGTATTTT. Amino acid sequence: CASSLRYTTDTQYF.

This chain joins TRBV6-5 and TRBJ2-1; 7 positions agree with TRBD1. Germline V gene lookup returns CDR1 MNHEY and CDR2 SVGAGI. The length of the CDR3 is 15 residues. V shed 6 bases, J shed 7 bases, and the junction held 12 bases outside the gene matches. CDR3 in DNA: TGTGCCAGCAGCTTGCCCGGGACAGAGAAAAATGAGCAGTTCTTC. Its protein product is CASSLPGTEKNEQFF.

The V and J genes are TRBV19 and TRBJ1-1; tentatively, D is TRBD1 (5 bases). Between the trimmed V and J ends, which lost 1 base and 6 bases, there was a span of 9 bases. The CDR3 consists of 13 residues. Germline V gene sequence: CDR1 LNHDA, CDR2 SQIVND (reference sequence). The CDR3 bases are TGTGCCAGTAGTATAGCGAGGGGTTCTGAAGCTTTCTTT. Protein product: CASSIARGSEAFF.

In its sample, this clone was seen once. The CDR3 here is CASSLDLAGQGARNTEAFF. The DNA of the CDR3 is TGTGCCAGCAGCTTAGATTTAGCGGGACAGGGGGCGAGGAACACTGAAGCTTTCTTT. The rearrangement uses TRBV11-3 and TRBJ1-1, with TRBD1 matching 12 bases. Germline lookup yields CDR1 SGHNT and CDR2 YENEEA. Trimming at V came to 0 bases and at J to 1 base, leaving 9 bases not matched to a gene. This CDR3 is 19 amino acids long.